This T cell receptor beta chain originates from a study of blood T cell repertoires in COVID-19 (dated by TCRdb to 2020 to 2021). Regarding the complete study: Samples covering the acute and convalescent phases of COVID-19 were provided by collaborators in the United States, Italy and Spain. Subjects who had been exposed to COVID-19, were actively infected with it, or had recovered from it provided the deeply sampled blood TCRbeta repertoires that made up the dataset. Where HLA class I and class II types were available, the types were taken from metadata supplied by the sample provider, not from assay-based typing. Nearly every sample came with metadata listing a de-identified subject ID, COVID-19 status, age in years and sex. The material from the prospective study consisted of cDNA or gDNA derived from T cells, B-cell-depleted T cells, or PBMCs. Samples came from the ongoing ImmuneRACE study (first 160 participants) plus 1,254 subjects from 6 global collaborators. The repertoires were released in a freely available public database meant as a resource for research on the immune response to SARS-CoV-2.

TCRbeta CDR3 regions were amplified from genomic DNA using the immunoSEQ Assay, a bias-controlled multiplex PCR. The original methods were these. The number of nucleated cells in each sample was estimated by amplification of reference gene primers within the assay. To quantify the absolute abundance of each unique TCRbeta CDR3 rearrangement, sequence reads were collapsed and filtered. For each sample, productive Simpson clonality was calculated by taking the square root of Simpson's diversity index across productive rearrangements. This is the immuneACCESS table as TCRdb keeps it, with only in-frame sequences that have V and J called. A part of the clones is gone; compared with another copy, unresolved V genes explain less than half, and the rest is unexplained. V and J calls and clone size are given by that table; D and trimming were obtained from the DNA. The sample yields 70,000 to 100,000 clones; around nine tenths were counted once. Clones ranked in the top ten supply roughly 8.1% of the sample.

Each collaborating institution followed its own protocols to collect whole blood in K2EDTA tubes. For TCRbeta analysis, collaborator samples were shipped as frozen whole blood, as isolated PBMCs, or as DNA extracted from either sample type. Notes on this clone: Its antigen is unknown. Base qualities are missing; no much larger clone stands one base away.

The CDR3 sequence holds 14 residues, the cysteine and phenylalanine included. Only the CDR3 part of the read is kept: 42 bases, read in frame from the first base. Unmatched junction bases come to 8, with V trimmed by 5 bases and J by 2 bases. CDR1 and CDR2 (SQVTM, ANQGSEA) derive from the germline V gene. Overall results and qualifications from the work: The quantity of clinical and demographic metadata differed by source and by participant and was supplied without curation.

Specimen: peripheral blood. The chain couples TRBV29-1 to TRBJ2-7; 8 middle bases align to TRBD2. The receptor was isolated from an older woman with acute or convalescent COVID-19. The nucleotide sequence is TGCAGCGTTAACGGACTAGCCGAAACCTACGAGCAGTACTTC. Translated, it gives CSVNGLAETYEQYF.